Each of the 9 T cell receptor beta chains below was sequenced from the same sample in a study of blood T cell repertoires in COVID-19. Some clones are missing from TCRdb's copy, which holds only in-frame ones; the method was immunoSEQ multiplex PCR. The table lists about 160,000 clones, around nine tenths of them singletons, with under 13% in the top ten. Material for sequencing was peripheral blood. The receptors derive from a woman in her sixties or seventies with COVID-19, enrolled during active disease.

The chain is built from TRBV15 and TRBJ2-1, with 16 bases lining up with TRBD2. CDR1 is LNHNV and CDR2 is YYDKDF in the germline V gene (reference sequence). Trimming at V came to 5 bases and at J to 4 bases, leaving 5 bases not matched to a gene. The CDR3 loop spans 17 amino acids. CDR3 region: CATSGGTSGGGYNEQFF. Written as DNA, the CDR3 is TGTGCCACCAGCGGTGGGACTAGCGGGGGGGGTTACAATGAGCAGTTCTTC.

The V and J genes are TRBV10-2 and TRBJ2-3; 14 nucleotides align to TRBD2. The trim removed 6 bases at V and 4 bases at J, leaving 6 bases unmatched. This CDR3 is 16 amino acids long. CDR1 and CDR2 (germline): WSHSY, SAAADI. The CDR3 DNA reads TGCGCCAGCAGGAGACTAGCGGGGGGGCCAGCAGATACGCAGTATTTT. It is translated as CASRRLAGGPADTQYF.

The CDR3 is CASSRLAGGRTEAFF. For the CDR3, the DNA is TGTGCCAGCAGCCGGCTAGCAGGGGGCCGGACTGAAGCTTTCTTT. The chain joins TRBV11-2 to TRBJ1-1; the match to TRBD1 covers 8 bases. Germline lookup yields CDR1 SGHAT and CDR2 FQNNGV. V shed 5 bases, J shed 5 bases, and the junction held 10 bases outside the gene matches. The CDR3 length is 15 residues.

The chain carries TRBV30 and TRBJ2-5; a weak D match, TRBD2 (5 bases). The CDR3 loop spans 16 amino acids. V was cut by 1 base and J by 7 bases, with 22 bases left in between. The germline CDR1 and CDR2 sequences are GTSNPN and SVGIG (reference sequence). In nucleotides, the CDR3 is TGTGCCTGGAGTGGCGCGGCACAACAAGCTGGAGGGACCCAGTACTTC. This sequence encodes CAWSGAAQQAGGTQYF.

The V gene is TRBV4-2, the J gene TRBJ1-4; 8 bases are shared with TRBD1. The trim removed 0 bases at V and 8 bases at J, leaving 5 bases unmatched. Germline CDR1 reads LGHNA; CDR2 reads YNFKEQ. The CDR3 consists of 15 residues. CDR3 amino acids: CASSQDGTGSEKLFF. The CDR3 DNA reads TGTGCCAGCAGCCAAGATGGGACAGGCTCCGAAAAACTGTTTTTT.

In this sample, this clone turned up a few times. The rearrangement uses TRBV19 and TRBJ1-5, with TRBD1 identical over 8 bases. V lost 6 bases, J lost 4 bases, and 8 bases stayed unmatched. Per the germline V gene, CDR1 is LNHDA and CDR2 is SQIVND (reference sequence). The length of the CDR3 is 15 residues. CDR3 nucleotides: TGTGCCAGTAGCCCGGGACAGGTATTTAATCAGCCCCAGCATTTT. Protein product: CASSPGQVFNQPQHF.

The chain recombines TRBV28 with TRBJ1-2; perhaps TRBD1 as D (6 bases). Trimming took off 5 bases at V and 1 base at J, with 11 bases between the two ends. The CDR3 is 14 amino acids. Germline loops: CDR1 MDHEN, CDR2 SYDVKM. CDR3 sequence (DNA): TGTGCCAGCAGTCCCGACAGGATTAACTATGGCTACACCTTC. It yields the protein CASSPDRINYGYTF.

J is TRBJ2-1 and V is TRBV6-5; TRBD2 agrees at 7 bases. Unmatched junction bases numbered 4, after V lost 2 bases and J lost 3 bases. The CDR3 sequence is 15 residues long. In germline, CDR1 is MNHEY, CDR2 SVGAGI. The CDR3 spells CASSYIRGDYNEQFF. DNA for the CDR3: TGTGCCAGCAGTTACATCCGGGGGGACTACAATGAGCAGTTCTTC.

The gene calls are TRBV7-9 and TRBJ1-6; TRBD1 aligns across 7 bases. V was pared by 2 bases and J by 7 bases, with 5 bases of the junction left unmatched. There are 15 residues in the CDR3. Germline V gene data show CDR1 as SEHNR and CDR2 as FQNEAQ (reference sequence). The CDR3 sequence: CASSLQPGQNSPLHF. DNA of the CDR3: TGTGCCAGCAGCTTACAACCGGGACAGAATTCACCCCTCCACTTT.